This T cell receptor beta chain stems from a study of blood T cell repertoires in COVID-19. The CDR3 runs 15 residues. From germline, CDR1 is SGHVS and CDR2 FQNEAQ. The V segment lost 5 bases and the J segment 4 bases; nucleotides outside the gene matches: 6. Profiled with immunoSEQ multiplex PCR; TCRdb holds only in-frame clones, not every one. The data show roughly 250,000 clones, with roughly 84% seen just once and under 2.5% held by the top ten. This TCR was sampled from a woman in her thirties or forties who had recovered from COVID-19. The V gene is TRBV7-8, the J gene TRBJ1-4; 8 bases are shared with TRBD1. Sequenced input: peripheral blood. CDR3 loop: CASSNDRGDNEKLFF. In DNA form, the CDR3 reads TGTGCCAGCAGCAACGACAGGGGCGATAATGAAAAACTGTTTTTT.